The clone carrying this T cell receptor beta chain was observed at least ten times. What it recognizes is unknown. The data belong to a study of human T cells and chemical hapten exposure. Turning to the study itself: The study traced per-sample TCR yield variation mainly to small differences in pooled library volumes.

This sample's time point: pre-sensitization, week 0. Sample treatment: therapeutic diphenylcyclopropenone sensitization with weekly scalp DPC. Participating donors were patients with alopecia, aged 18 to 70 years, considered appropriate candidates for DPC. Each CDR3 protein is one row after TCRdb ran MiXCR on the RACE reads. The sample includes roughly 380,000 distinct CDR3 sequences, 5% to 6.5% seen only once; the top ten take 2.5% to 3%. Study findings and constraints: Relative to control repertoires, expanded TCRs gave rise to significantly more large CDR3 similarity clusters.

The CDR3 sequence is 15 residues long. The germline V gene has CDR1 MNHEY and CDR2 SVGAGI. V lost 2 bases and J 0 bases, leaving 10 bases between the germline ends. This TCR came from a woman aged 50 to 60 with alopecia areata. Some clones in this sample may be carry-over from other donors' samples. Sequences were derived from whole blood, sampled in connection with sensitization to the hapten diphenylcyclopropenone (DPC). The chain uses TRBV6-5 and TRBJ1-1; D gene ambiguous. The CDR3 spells CASSYDGLMNTEAFF. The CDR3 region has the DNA TGTGCCAGCAGTTACGATGGCCTCATGAACACTGAAGCTTTCTTT.